This is a list of T cell receptor beta chains from one sample in a study of human T cells and chemical hapten exposure. TCRdb passed the RACE reads through MiXCR, listing each CDR3 protein once. The sample contains 65,000 to 90,000 distinct CDR3 sequences, about 6.3% of which appear only once. The sequencing here drew on whole blood, taken in connection with sensitization to the hapten diphenylcyclopropenone (DPC). The receptors stem from a woman aged 30 to 39 with alopecia areata. Some clones in this sample may be carry-over from other donors' samples. The CDR3 runs from the conserved cysteine through the conserved F or W. D genes are given only for firm matches. A clone size is listed for some rows: how often the clone was seen (once, few, many), or a class if it is expanded.

v_gene	j_gene	abundance	d_gene	CDR3aa	CDR3nt
TRBV5-1	TRBJ2-7	-	-	CASSLVGGTREQYF	TGCGCCAGCAGCTTGGTAGGGGGTACTCGGGAGCAGTACTTC
TRBV27	TRBJ2-1	-	-	CASSLYPGAEQFF	TGTGCCAGCAGTTTATACCCCGGCGCTGAGCAGTTCTTC
TRBV6-6	TRBJ1-1	many	TRBD1	CASSSQGGWTEAFF	TGTGCCAGCAGTTCTCAGGGGGGTTGGACTGAAGCTTTCTTT
TRBV2	TRBJ1-4	-	-	CASSVNSREKLFF	TGTGCCAGCAGTGTTAACAGCCGGGAAAAACTGTTTTTT
TRBV2	TRBJ2-1	-	TRBD2	CASRAGNSGAYNEQFF	TGTGCCAGCAGAGCCGGGAATAGCGGGGCCTACAATGAGCAGTTCTTC
TRBV7-9	TRBJ2-2	many	-	CASSLPGSNTGELFF	TGTGCCAGCAGCCTACCAGGATCGAACACCGGGGAGCTGTTTTTT
TRBV20-1	TRBJ1-4	many	-	CSAREGVREKLFF	TGCAGTGCCCGAGAAGGGGTCAGGGAAAAACTGTTTTTT
TRBV7-8	TRBJ2-5	few	-	CASSLEAATKTQYF	TGTGCCAGCAGCTTAGAGGCGGCAACTAAGACCCAGTACTTC
TRBV7-9	TRBJ1-1	many	-	CASSLTRDTTPPNTEAFF	TGTGCCAGCAGCTTAACGAGGGACACAACTCCTCCGAACACTGAAGCTTTCTTT
TRBV12-3/TRBV12-4	TRBJ1-5	few	TRBD1	CASSPGGDQPQHF	TGTGCCAGCAGTCCAGGGGGCGATCAGCCCCAGCATTTT
TRBV7-9	TRBJ2-2	many	-	CASSLGGWTGELFF	TGTGCCAGCAGCTTAGGGGGCTGGACCGGGGAGCTGTTTTTT
TRBV4-2	TRBJ2-3	many	TRBD2	CASSQDTSGGPDTQYF	TGTGCCAGCAGCCAAGATACTAGCGGGGGTCCAGATACGCAGTATTTT
TRBV18	TRBJ1-5	many	-	CASSPSEQGGGNQPQHF	TGTGCCAGCTCACCATCTGAACAGGGAGGTGGCAATCAGCCCCAGCATTTT